The 19 T cell receptor beta chains below come from one sample, sequenced in a study of shared clonotypes between healthy human individuals. Assay: immunoSEQ multiplex PCR; the TCRdb copy retains only in-frame clones and omits some. The data hold roughly 2.2 million clones, with 80% to 95% observed a single time. Sample: naive CD4+ T cells from PBMCs. The subset denotes: CD45RA+ positively selected. The receptors were gathered from a man younger than 35 in good health. Some clones in this sample may be carry-over from other donors' samples.

This clone was picked up one time. The rearrangement joins TRBV19 to TRBJ2-3; TRBD2 matches 10 bases. V lost 3 bases to trimming and J lost 2 bases; unmatched junction nucleotides: 5. The CDR3 length is 16 residues. Germline assignment: CDR1 LNHDA and CDR2 SQIVND (reference sequence). The CDR3 region has the DNA TGTGCCAGTAGTATTAATCTAGCGGGAGCCACAGATACGCAGTATTTT. Encoded protein: CASSINLAGATDTQYF.

This clone was observed once. The chain joins TRBV5-1 to TRBJ1-2; no clear D gene. The CDR3 contains 15 residues. Between the trimmed V and J ends, which lost 5 bases and 3 bases, there was a span of 17 bases. Germline V gene data show CDR1 as SGHRS and CDR2 as YFSETQ. Here the CDR3 DNA reads TGCGCCAGCAGGTCCGCCGGCCTTACGCACTATGGCTACACCTTC. This sequence encodes CASRSAGLTHYGYTF. Combining the CDR3 with reference TRBV5-1 and TRBJ1-2 gives the whole variable domain KAGVTQTPRYLIKTRGQQVTLSCSPISGHRSVSWYQQTPGQGLQFLFEYFSETQRNKGNFPGRFSGRQFSNSRSEMNVSTLELGDSALYLCASRSAGLTHYGYTFGSGTRLTVV.

The chain links TRBV7-2 to TRBJ2-1; no firm D call. The germline V gene encodes CDR1 SGHTA and CDR2 FQGNSA. The CDR3 spans 14 residues. Trimming left V 6 bases short and J 2 bases short, with 11 bases between. CDR3 sequence reads: CASRPGGTYNEQFF. In nucleotides, the CDR3 is TGTGCCAGCAGACCGGGTGGGACCTACAATGAGCAGTTCTTC.

The chain has TRBV28 and TRBJ2-1, with TRBD2 matching over 9 bases. There are 18 residues in the CDR3. J gave up 5 bases and V 1 base, and 12 bases lay outside the gene matches. The germline V gene encodes CDR1 MDHEN and CDR2 SYDVKM. The CDR3, as DNA: TGTGCCAGCAGTTTATTAGGTAGCGGGAGACAGTCTCACAATGAGCAGTTCTTC. Protein product: CASSLLGSGRQSHNEQFF.

V is TRBV5-1 and J is TRBJ2-1; TRBD2 matches 12 bases. Germline trimming cut 0 bases from V and 6 bases from J; bases unmatched to any gene: 4. Germline assignment: CDR1 SGHRS and CDR2 YFSETQ. CDR3 length equals 16 residues. CDR3 loop: CASSLGTSGNGNEQFF. CDR3 sequence (DNA): TGCGCCAGCAGCTTGGGGACTAGCGGGAATGGCAATGAGCAGTTCTTC.

This chain joins TRBV5-1 and TRBJ2-1; 11 bases align to TRBD2. V dropped 4 bases and J dropped 13; count of bases not matched to a gene: 13. Germline CDR1 is SGHRS and CDR2 is YFSETQ. This CDR3 spans 15 amino acids. The chain's CDR3 is CASSPLLAGGSGQFF. The CDR3 nucleotides read TGCGCCAGCAGCCCCCTCCTAGCGGGAGGTTCGGGCCAGTTCTTC.

This chain connects TRBV2 to TRBJ2-3; D is perhaps TRBD1 (5 bases). This CDR3 region has 14 residues. The germline V and J ends were trimmed by 7 bases and 3 bases, with 14 bases remaining between them. Germline V gene lookup returns CDR1 SNHLY and CDR2 FYNNEI. The CDR3 bases are TGTGCCAGCACCCAAGGGGTAGGAACAGATACGCAGTATTTT. This encodes CASTQGVGTDTQYF.

The chain employs TRBV5-8 and TRBJ2-3, with a weak D call TRBD2 (6 bases). Trimming stripped 0 bases from V and 9 bases from J, with 14 bases between. Germline assignment: CDR1 SGHTS and CDR2 YDEGEE. The CDR3 extends over 14 amino acids. The CDR3 sequence is CASSLAGLHGTQYF. DNA for the CDR3: TGTGCCAGCAGCTTGGCCGGACTACATGGCACGCAGTATTTT.

The gene calls are TRBV7-3 and TRBJ1-1; TRBD1 might be the D (5 bases). The CDR3 contains 16 residues. The V gene lost 4 bases and the J gene lost 4 bases, with 19 bases spanning the gap. CDR1 SGHTA and CDR2 FQGTGA come from the germline V gene. The CDR3 DNA sequence: TGTGCCAGCAGCTCGATGGCAGGGATCCCGTCCACTGAAGCTTTCTTT. Translated: CASSSMAGIPSTEAFF.

CDR3 in amino acids: CAIRVSGGRRSNQPQHF. CDR3 sequence (DNA): TGTGCCATCCGGGTCAGCGGGGGCAGGAGGAGCAATCAGCCCCAGCATTTT. V is TRBV10-3 and J is TRBJ1-5, with D maybe TRBD1 (6 bases). CDR3 length: 17 residues. Germline V gives CDR1 ENHRY, CDR2 SYGVKD. Trimming took 8 bases from V and 1 from J, leaving 21 bases between them.

Of note for this clone: The sample has other DNA sequences that encode this CDR3 too. This rearrangement joins TRBV19 to TRBJ2-5; D possibly corresponds to TRBD1 (5 bases). CDR3 length: 13 residues. Trimming stripped 3 bases from V and 1 base from J, with 6 bases between. Germline V CDR1 and CDR2: LNHDA, SQIVND (reference sequence). The CDR3: CASSIQGQETQYF. The CDR3 DNA sequence: TGTGCCAGTAGTATTCAGGGCCAAGAGACCCAGTACTTC.

Written as DNA, the CDR3 is TGTGCCAGCAGTCCCTATGGGGTTAGCTCCTACGAGCAGTACTTC. Translation: CASSPYGVSSYEQYF. This chain links TRBV6-5 with TRBJ2-7; no reliable D call. The germline V gene encodes CDR1 MNHEY and CDR2 SVGAGI. Trimming took 5 bases from V and 0 from J, leaving 14 bases between them. The CDR3 runs 15 residues.

The chain carries TRBV30 and TRBJ2-5, with 9 bases aligning to TRBD2. From germline, CDR1 is GTSNPN and CDR2 SVGIG (reference sequence). The CDR3 contains 13 residues. V shed 7 bases, J shed 0 bases, and the junction held 3 bases outside the gene matches. CDR3 DNA: TGTGCCTCCGGACTAGCGAACCAAGAGACCCAGTACTTC. It codes for CASGLANQETQYF.

The gene calls are TRBV5-4 and TRBJ2-5; the D gene could be TRBD1 or TRBD2 (5 bases each). The CDR3 is 13 residues long. Germline V CDR1 and CDR2: SGHNT, YYREEE (reference sequence). V lost 5 bases and J 4 bases, leaving 12 bases between the germline ends. The CDR3 reads CASSFGGLETQYF. CDR3 bases: TGTGCCAGCAGTTTTGGGGGATTAGAGACCCAGTACTTC.

The V call is TRBV6-5, the J call TRBJ2-7; 9 bases fit TRBD1. The trim removed 6 bases at V and 2 bases at J, leaving 5 bases unmatched. The CDR3 is 14 amino acids. Germline loops: CDR1 MNHEY, CDR2 SVGAGI. The CDR3 protein is CASSRTGVAYEQYF. CDR3 in DNA: TGTGCCAGCAGCAGGACAGGGGTCGCCTACGAGCAGTACTTC.

V is TRBV11-2 and J is TRBJ2-1; 8 bases align to TRBD2. This CDR3 comprises 15 residues. J gave up 6 bases and V 5 bases, and 9 bases lay outside the gene matches. Germline V gene sequence: CDR1 SGHAT, CDR2 FQNNGV. The CDR3 spells CASSLIGRGLNEQFF. The CDR3 DNA sequence: TGTGCCAGCAGCCTTATCGGGAGGGGCCTCAATGAGCAGTTCTTC.

This clone was seen once. The rearrangement joins TRBV10-2 to TRBJ2-7; D uncertain. This CDR3 contains 12 residues. Trimming pared 4 bases from V and 2 bases from J, leaving 6 bases between. The germline V gene has CDR1 WSHSY and CDR2 SAAADI. The CDR3 DNA reads TGCGCCAGCAGTGTCGGAGCCTACGAGCAGTACTTC. Translated, it gives CASSVGAYEQYF.

CDR3 bases: TGTGCCAGCAGTTACTCGTCAGGAGTGGAGACCCAGTACTTC. Translated, it gives CASSYSSGVETQYF. V is TRBV6-6 and J is TRBJ2-5; D remains unclear. The germline V gene has CDR1 MNHNY and CDR2 SVGAGI (reference sequence). The CDR3 length is 14 residues. V was shortened by 0 bases and J by 5 bases, with 10 bases between the two germline ends.

V gene TRBV6-5 combines with J gene TRBJ2-5, with D uncertain. Germline V gene lookup returns CDR1 MNHEY and CDR2 SVGAGI. The CDR3 consists of 14 residues. V lost 6 bases to trimming and J lost 2 bases, with 13 bases between them. For the CDR3, the DNA is TGTGCCAGCAGCCCCCGGACGGTACAAGAGACCCAGTACTTC. This translates into CASSPRTVQETQYF.